One sample yielded the 19 T cell receptor beta chains listed below, sequenced in a study of OX40 agonist ivuxolimab in advanced cancers. Library prep was done by the immunoSEQ multiplex PCR assay. TCRdb mirrors the immuneACCESS table, restricted to in-frame sequences. Some clones are absent from its copies; in checked studies, under half trace to an unresolved V gene, and the reason for the others is unknown. The sample includes tens of thousands of clones, with 75% to 90% observed a single time. The ten most abundant clones make up more than 0.8% of the sample. The sample was CD4+ or CD8+ T cells sorted from blood, taken in a trial of the OX40 agonist ivuxolimab. The receptors derive from an adult with an advanced solid tumor such as melanoma, head and neck, liver or kidney cancer.

The chain carries TRBV13 and TRBJ2-2; D possibly matches TRBD1 or TRBD2 (5 bases each). V lost 1 base to trimming and J lost 1 base, with 13 bases between them. CDR3 length equals 17 residues. Germline loops: CDR1 PRHDT, CDR2 FYEKMQ (reference sequence). CDR3 DNA sequence: TGTGCCAGCAGCTTAGCTTCGGGGCATCGGAACACCGGGGAGCTGTTTTTT. Translated, it gives CASSLASGHRNTGELFF.

The CDR3 protein is CASSPPSQRYTEAFF. Written as DNA, the CDR3 is TGTGCCAGCTCACCACCGTCGCAGAGATACACTGAAGCTTTCTTT. The gene calls are TRBV18 and TRBJ1-1; D is ambiguous. Germline V gives CDR1 KGHSH, CDR2 LQKENI. There are 15 residues in the CDR3. Deletions cut 0 bases from V and 3 bases from J, with 11 bases between.

The gene calls are TRBV19 and TRBJ2-7; 11 positions match TRBD1. J lost 3 bases, V lost 4 bases, and 5 bases had no gene match. CDR3 length: 15 amino acids. The germline CDR1 and CDR2 sequences are LNHDA and SQIVND (reference sequence). This CDR3 is CASSTPDRGLYEQYF. The CDR3 region has the DNA TGTGCCAGTAGTACCCCGGACAGGGGGCTCTACGAGCAGTACTTC.

The gene calls are TRBV28 and TRBJ1-3; D not certain. Trimming removed 6 bases from V and 6 bases from J, with 18 bases in between. The CDR3 length is 15 residues. Germline loops: CDR1 MDHEN, CDR2 SYDVKM. DNA for the CDR3: TGTGCCAGCAGCCGATACGGCCAACCACCAAACACCATATATTTT. Translated, it gives CASSRYGQPPNTIYF.

J is TRBJ2-1 and V is TRBV11-3; D ambiguous. The CDR3 extends over 14 amino acids. CDR1 SGHNT and CDR2 YENEEA come from the germline V gene. Trimming pared 7 bases from V and 2 bases from J, leaving 12 bases between. In DNA, the CDR3 is TGTGCCAGCACCTTCGTCGGAGCCTACAATGAGCAGTTCTTC. This codes for CASTFVGAYNEQFF.

J is TRBJ1-2 and V is TRBV29-1; D gene uncertain. The V end was cut by 0 bases, the J end by 0 bases, with 14 bases between. CDR3 length: 16 residues. In germline, CDR1 is SQVTM, CDR2 ANQGSEA. This CDR3 reads CSVEDRFSISNYGYTF. The CDR3 coding sequence is TGCAGCGTTGAAGATAGGTTCTCCATCTCTAACTATGGCTACACCTTC.

V is TRBV5-1 and J is TRBJ1-6; 8 nucleotides line up with TRBD1. From germline, CDR1 is SGHRS and CDR2 YFSETQ. The ends lost 4 bases at V and 10 bases at J; junction bases unmatched: 10. The CDR3 is made up of 15 amino acids. CDR3 loop: CASSTGQGRGSPLHF. CDR3 coding DNA: TGCGCCAGCAGCACCGGACAGGGACGCGGGTCACCCCTCCACTTT. Complete variable domain (other parts from reference TRBV5-1 and TRBJ1-6): KAGVTQTPRYLIKTRGQQVTLSCSPISGHRSVSWYQQTPGQGLQFLFEYFSETQRNKGNFPGRFSGRQFSNSRSEMNVSTLELGDSALYLCASSTGQGRGSPLHFGNGTRLTVT.

The V call is TRBV7-3, the J call TRBJ2-3, with a possible D match to TRBD2 (5 bases). The CDR3 length is 14 residues. CDR1 SGHTA and CDR2 FQGTGA come from the germline V gene. V shed 8 bases and J shed 1 base, with 13 bases lying between them. As DNA, the CDR3 is TGTGCCAGCCTTCCGGAGGCGGGCACAGATACGCAGTATTTT. Encoded protein: CASLPEAGTDTQYF.

This clone has a handful of counts. The rearrangement joins TRBV2 to TRBJ2-7; the D gene could be TRBD1 or TRBD2 (5 bases each). The CDR3 covers 13 residues. Germline CDR1 is SNHLY and CDR2 is FYNNEI. Trimming left V 7 bases short and J 6 bases short, with 16 bases between. Here the CDR3 DNA reads TGTGCCAGCAATACCGGGACGCCGGGCGAGCAGTACTTC. Its protein product is CASNTGTPGEQYF. Combining the CDR3 with reference TRBV2 and TRBJ2-7 gives the whole variable domain EPEVTQTPSHQVTQMGQEVILRCVPISNHLYFYWYRQILGQKVEFLVSFYNNEISEKSEIFDDQFSVERPDGSNFTLKIRSTKLEDSAMYFCASNTGTPGEQYFGPGTRLTVT.

The chain links TRBV18 to TRBJ2-1; D is tentatively TRBD1 or TRBD2 (5 bases each). CDR1 is KGHSH, CDR2 LQKENI, per germline. Trimming removed 4 bases from V and 2 bases from J, with 12 bases in between. CDR3 length: 15 residues. This chain's CDR3 is CASSLTGTAYNEQFF. The CDR3 DNA sequence: TGTGCCAGCTCACTCACCGGGACGGCCTACAATGAGCAGTTCTTC.

The CDR3 protein is CASSLETGNHNEQFF. CDR3 DNA: TGTGCCAGCAGCTTAGAGACAGGGAACCACAATGAGCAGTTCTTC. The chain uses TRBV7-2 and TRBJ2-1; 7 positions agree with TRBD1. V shed 1 base and J 5 bases; nucleotides not matched to a gene: 5. This CDR3 contains 15 residues. CDR1 and CDR2 (germline): SGHTA, FQGNSA.

The chain is built from TRBV10-1 and TRBJ1-1, with D uncertain. There are 15 residues in the CDR3. V was trimmed by 2 bases and J by 0 bases, leaving 10 bases between them. CDR1 and CDR2 (germline): WNHNN, SYGVQD (reference sequence). The CDR3 protein is CASSEGRSVNTEAFF. Written as DNA, the CDR3 is TGCGCCAGCAGTGAGGGCCGGTCGGTGAACACTGAAGCTTTCTTT.

V is TRBV19 and J is TRBJ2-7; 9 bases align to TRBD1. This CDR3 spans 14 amino acids. With 6 bases clipped from V and 5 bases from J, the junction kept 8 bases outside the gene matches. The germline V gene has CDR1 LNHDA and CDR2 SQIVND (reference sequence). The CDR3 DNA reads TGTGCCAGTAGCACCGGGACAGGGATCCACGAGCAGTACTTC. Its translation is CASSTGTGIHEQYF.

V gene TRBV15 combines with J gene TRBJ1-4, with D tentatively TRBD1 (6 bases). Trimming shortened V by 0 bases and J by 7 bases, and 15 bases separated the two germline ends. CDR3 length: 16 amino acids. Germline assignment: CDR1 LNHNV and CDR2 YYDKDF (reference sequence). CDR3 protein: CATSRDGQRGGEKLFF. The CDR3 nucleotides read TGTGCCACCAGCAGAGATGGGCAGAGGGGGGGTGAAAAACTGTTTTTT.

The V gene is TRBV5-4, the J gene TRBJ2-5, with 11 bases identical to TRBD2. In germline, CDR1 is SGHNT, CDR2 YYREEE (reference sequence). This CDR3 region has 15 residues. V dropped 5 bases and J dropped 2; count of bases not matched to a gene: 5. CDR3 in DNA: TGTGCCAGCAGTCCTAGCGGGGGGAGTCAAGAGACCCAGTACTTC. Residues: CASSPSGGSQETQYF.

This clone has only one observation. The chain couples TRBV5-4 to TRBJ1-2; D perhaps matches TRBD1 (5 bases). With 4 bases removed from V and 4 bases from J, the gap between germline ends came to 17 bases. Germline CDR1 reads SGHNT; CDR2 reads YYREEE (reference sequence). CDR3 length: 15 residues. The CDR3 bases are TGTGCCAGCAGCCTTTCCCAGCCAGGGCTCTATGGCTACACCTTC. The encoded protein is CASSLSQPGLYGYTF.

V gene TRBV6-6 combines with J gene TRBJ2-3; a weak D match, TRBD1 (6 bases). V lost 9 bases to trimming and J lost 0 bases, with 16 bases between them. From germline, CDR1 is MNHNY and CDR2 SVGAGI (reference sequence). The CDR3 runs 15 residues. CDR3 nucleotides: TGTGCCAGTGAGGTGGGGACATCAAGCACAGATACGCAGTATTTT. This encodes CASEVGTSSTDTQYF.

This chain uses TRBV12-5 with TRBJ2-7; D unclear. CDR3 length: 13 amino acids. The V gene's germline CDR1 is LGHNT and CDR2 FRNRAP. The V and J ends lost 2 bases and 2 bases respectively, with 7 bases between them. CDR3 in DNA: TGTGCTAGTGGTTTGTGGGGAACCTACGAGCAGTACTTC. Translation gives CASGLWGTYEQYF. Full variable domain (rest looked up from reference TRBV12-5 and TRBJ2-7): DARVTQTPRHKVTEMGQEVTMRCQPILGHNTVFWYRQTMMQGLELLAYFRNRAPLDDSGMPKDRFSAEMPDATLATLKIQPSEPRDSAVYFCASGLWGTYEQYFGPGTRLTVT.

This clone was seen a single time. The junction departs from the called germline gene at one end, perhaps through a read error. The V and J genes are TRBV7-7 and TRBJ2-2; D might be TRBD1 or TRBD2, each matching 5 bases. CDR1 SSHAT and CDR2 FNYEAQ come from the germline V gene (reference sequence). The CDR3 has 16 residues. CDR3: CASSLAPGPTTGELFF. For the CDR3, the DNA is TGTGCTAGCAGCTTGGCCCCGGGACCCACCACCGGGGAGCTGTTTTTT.